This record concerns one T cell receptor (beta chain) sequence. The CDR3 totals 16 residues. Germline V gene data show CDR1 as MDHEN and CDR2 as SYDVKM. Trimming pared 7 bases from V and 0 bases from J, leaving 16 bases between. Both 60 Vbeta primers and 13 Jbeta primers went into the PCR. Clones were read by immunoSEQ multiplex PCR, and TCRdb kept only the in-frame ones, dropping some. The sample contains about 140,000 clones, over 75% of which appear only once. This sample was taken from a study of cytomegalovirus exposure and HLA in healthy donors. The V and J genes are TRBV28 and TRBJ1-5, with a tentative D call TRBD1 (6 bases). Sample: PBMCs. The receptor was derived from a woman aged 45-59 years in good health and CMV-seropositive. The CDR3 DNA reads TGTGCCAGCACCACCGGGGGGGCCCGTAGCAATCAGCCCCAGCATTTT. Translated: CASTTGGARSNQPQHF. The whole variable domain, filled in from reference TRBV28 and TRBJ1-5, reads DVKVTQSSRYLVKRTGEKVFLECVQDMDHENMFWYRQDPGLGLRLIYFSYDVKMKEKGDIPEGYSVSREKKERFSLILESASTNQTSMYLCASTTGGARSNQPQHFGDGTRLSIL.